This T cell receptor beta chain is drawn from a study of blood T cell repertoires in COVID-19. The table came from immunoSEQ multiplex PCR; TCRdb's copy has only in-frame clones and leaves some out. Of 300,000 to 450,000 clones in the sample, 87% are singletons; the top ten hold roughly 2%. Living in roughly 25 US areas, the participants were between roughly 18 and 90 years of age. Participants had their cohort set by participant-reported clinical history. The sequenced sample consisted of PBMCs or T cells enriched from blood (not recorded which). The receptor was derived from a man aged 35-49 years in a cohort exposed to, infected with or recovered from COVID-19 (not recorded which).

The CDR3 spells CASSLRSGEGSETQYF. CDR3 coding DNA: TGTGCCAGCAGCCTAAGAAGCGGGGAGGGGAGTGAGACCCAGTACTTC. The rearrangement links TRBV5-5 to TRBJ2-5; 7 bases align to TRBD2. Germline V gene data show CDR1 as SGHKS and CDR2 as YYEKEE (reference sequence). The CDR3 is 16 amino acids. V shed 4 bases, J shed 5 bases, and the junction held 14 bases outside the gene matches.